These 32 T cell receptor beta chains originate from one sample sequenced in a study of T cell responses to AZD1222 COVID-19 vaccine. The data were produced by immunoSEQ multiplex PCR, yet TCRdb's version contains in-frame clones alone and is incomplete. The data show 150,000 or so clones, 85% to 95% seen once. The sample in question was peripheral blood, obtained on day 0 of AZD1222 vaccination. Every receptor here comes from an adult in good health.

Note on this clone: At one of its ends the junction is not consistent with the germline gene, which may arise from a read error. V gene TRBV19 combines with J gene TRBJ2-1; D not certain. The CDR3 sequence is 11 residues long. CDR1 is LNHDA, CDR2 SQIVND, per germline (reference sequence). Here the CDR3 reads CVSKAYNEQFF. In DNA form, the CDR3 reads TGTGTCAGTAAGGCGTACAATGAGCAGTTCTTC.

The chain carries TRBV28 and TRBJ1-5; D gene uncertain. The germline V gene encodes CDR1 MDHEN and CDR2 SYDVKM. Trimming stripped 5 bases from V and 14 bases from J, with 19 bases between. The CDR3 totals 13 residues. This CDR3 reads CASSTPGGGQKHF. The DNA for the CDR3 is TGTGCCAGCAGTACACCGGGAGGCGGTCAGAAGCATTTT.

The chain couples TRBV5-1 to TRBJ1-1, with 10 bases lining up with TRBD1. This CDR3 has 16 amino acids. The junction had 7 bases not matched to a gene; V was cut back by 3 bases and J by 2 bases. Germline V gene sequence: CDR1 SGHRS, CDR2 YFSETQ. The CDR3 DNA follows: TGCGCCAGCAGCTCGAGCGGGGACAGGGGTAACACTGAAGCTTTCTTT. Residues: CASSSSGDRGNTEAFF.

The chain is built from TRBV19 and TRBJ1-2; 8 nucleotides line up with TRBD1. Germline assignment: CDR1 LNHDA and CDR2 SQIVND (reference sequence). The CDR3 consists of 13 residues. J gave up 7 bases and V 3 bases, and 4 bases lay outside the gene matches. For the CDR3, the DNA is TGTGCCAGTAGTATCGCAGGGGGCGGTGGCTACACCTTC. As protein: CASSIAGGGGYTF.

This chain links TRBV5-4 with TRBJ1-6; D might be TRBD1 (6 bases). The V gene lost 0 bases and the J gene lost 0 bases, with 16 bases spanning the gap. CDR1 SGHNT and CDR2 YYREEE come from the germline V gene (reference sequence). This CDR3 is built from 19 residues. The CDR3 DNA reads TGTGCCAGCAGCTTGGCTGGTGGTAGGGGGAGCTCCTATAATTCACCCCTCCACTTT. Amino acids: CASSLAGGRGSSYNSPLHF.

This clone occurred once. The V gene is TRBV19, the J gene TRBJ2-1; possible D gene TRBD2, 6 bases. Germline values: CDR1 LNHDA, CDR2 SQIVND (reference sequence). The V end lost 6 bases, the J end lost 12 bases, and 21 bases lay between the germline ends. The CDR3 covers 14 residues. For the CDR3, the DNA is TGTGCCAGTAGCAGCGCCGGGACTCCTAGGGGGCAGTTCTTC. Its translation: CASSSAGTPRGQFF.

This CDR3 reads CASSLEVWGSYGYTF. CDR3 DNA sequence: TGTGCCAGCAGCTTGGAGGTTTGGGGCAGCTATGGCTACACCTTC. The genes are TRBV5-6 and TRBJ1-2; tentative D call: TRBD1 (5 bases). V dropped 0 bases and J dropped 4 bases, with 13 bases sitting between them. Germline V gene data show CDR1 as SGHDT and CDR2 as YYEEEE. CDR3 size: 15 residues.

This sequence joins TRBV6-2 or TRBV6-3 and TRBJ2-3; no clear D. Germline V gene data show CDR1 as MNHEY and CDR2 as SVGEGT. The CDR3 is made up of 15 amino acids. V was clipped by 4 bases and J by 2 bases, with 13 bases between them. The CDR3 protein is CASSFGSWNTDTQYF. Written as DNA, the CDR3 is TGTGCCAGCAGTTTCGGTTCCTGGAACACAGATACGCAGTATTTT.

This chain joins TRBV10-3 and TRBJ2-5; tentatively, D is TRBD1 or TRBD2 (6 bases each). This CDR3 comprises 15 residues. The germline V gene has CDR1 ENHRY and CDR2 SYGVKD. The V and J ends lost 2 bases and 2 bases respectively, with 12 bases between them. The CDR3 reads CAISEPRGEQETQYF. CDR3 DNA: TGTGCCATCAGTGAGCCGAGGGGGGAACAAGAGACCCAGTACTTC.

The gene calls are TRBV18 and TRBJ1-1, with D possibly being TRBD1 (6 bases). Germline CDR1 reads KGHSH; CDR2 reads LQKENI. This CDR3 has 15 amino acids. The V gene lost 0 bases and the J gene lost 1 base, with 9 bases spanning the gap. For the CDR3, the DNA is TGTGCCAGCTCACCACCGGGACAAGCGAACACTGAAGCTTTCTTT. Its translation is CASSPPGQANTEAFF.

The chain is built from TRBV29-1 and TRBJ2-2, with a tentative D call TRBD1 (5 bases). CDR1 SQVTM and CDR2 ANQGSEA come from the germline V gene. The length of the CDR3 is 12 residues. Trimming took 5 bases from V and 5 from J, leaving 9 bases between them. The CDR3 sequence is CSVNRGTGELFF. DNA of the CDR3: TGCAGCGTTAATAGGGGTACCGGGGAGCTGTTTTTT.

J is TRBJ1-2 and V is TRBV7-2; D uncertain. V shed 5 bases and J shed 8 bases, with 21 bases lying between them. In germline, CDR1 is SGHTA, CDR2 FQGNSA. The CDR3 is 15 residues long. The CDR3 region is CASSPRPKFARGYTF. CDR3 in DNA: TGTGCCAGCAGCCCTAGGCCAAAATTTGCTCGGGGCTACACCTTC. The complete variable domain, with remaining parts taken from reference TRBV7-2 and TRBJ1-2, reads GAGVSQSPSNKVTEKGKDVELRCDPISGHTALYWYRQSLGQGLEFLIYFQGNSAPDKSGLPSDRFSAERTGGSVSTLTIQRTQQEDSAVYLCASSPRPKFARGYTFGSGTRLTVV.

The chain recombines TRBV25-1 with TRBJ1-2; the D is unclear. Germline V gives CDR1 MGHDK, CDR2 SYGVNS. The V and J ends lost 2 bases and 8 bases respectively, with 6 bases between them. This CDR3 comprises 11 residues. DNA for the CDR3: TGTGCCAGCAGTGAAGCCTGGGGCTACACCTTC. Its protein is CASSEAWGYTF.

This clone has only one observation. A read error may account for a junction end that differs from germline. DNA for the CDR3: TGTGCCAGCAGCCTAGCCCGGACCTTGGACAGGGCCGTCTCCTATGGCTACACCTTC. Amino acid sequence: CASSLARTLDRAVSYGYTF. This rearrangement joins TRBV7-2 to TRBJ1-2; 8 bases fit TRBD1. The CDR3 runs 19 residues. Germline V gene sequence: CDR1 SGHTA, CDR2 FQGNSA.

The chain links TRBV3-1 (or the pseudogene TRBV3-2) to TRBJ2-2, with D tentatively TRBD2 (7 bases). CDR1 and CDR2 (germline): LGHDT, YNNKEL (reference sequence). The germline V and J ends were trimmed by 3 bases and 6 bases, with 17 bases remaining between them. The CDR3 contains 16 residues. The CDR3 bases are TGTGCCAGCAGCCATTTTTACCAAGGGGGGGCCGGGGAGCTGTTTTTT. Translating it yields CASSHFYQGGAGELFF.

The chain is built from TRBV9 and TRBJ2-3; TRBD2 aligns across 8 bases. The CDR3 consists of 16 residues. Looked up from germline, CDR1 is SGDLS and CDR2 is YYNGEE. The V segment lost 0 bases and the J segment 0 bases; nucleotides outside the gene matches: 3. The CDR3 DNA follows: TGTGCCAGCAGCGTAGGGACTAGCTCCAGCACAGATACGCAGTATTTT. It specifies CASSVGTSSSTDTQYF.

This chain joins TRBV7-9 and TRBJ2-7; 9 nucleotides line up with TRBD1. V lost 7 bases, J lost 7 bases, and 11 bases stayed unmatched. Germline V gene sequence: CDR1 SEHNR, CDR2 FQNEAQ (reference sequence). CDR3 length: 14 amino acids. CDR3 sequence (DNA): TGTGCCAGCACTACCGGGACAGGGTGGCGGGAGCAGTACTTC. Its protein product is CASTTGTGWREQYF.

V gene TRBV24-1 combines with J gene TRBJ2-5, with 14 bases identical to TRBD2. The junction had 13 bases not matched to a gene; V was cut back by 4 bases and J by 4 bases. The length of the CDR3 is 19 residues. Germline CDR1 and CDR2: KGHDR and SFDVKD. CDR3 in amino acids: CATSDRTSGGLTKGETQYF. CDR3 in DNA: TGTGCCACCAGTGACAGGACTAGCGGGGGGCTAACAAAGGGAGAGACCCAGTACTTC.

The V call is TRBV28, the J call TRBJ2-6; D is possibly TRBD1 (5 bases). The CDR3 runs 17 residues. From germline, CDR1 is MDHEN and CDR2 SYDVKM. The V and J ends lost 5 bases and 1 base respectively, with 15 bases between them. The CDR3 nucleotides are TGTGCCAGCAGTGCCGCGCCTGGACAATCTGGGGCCAACGTCCTGACTTTC. This translates into CASSAAPGQSGANVLTF.

The CDR3: CSAKRAEAFF. CDR3 DNA sequence: TGCAGTGCAAAGCGGGCTGAAGCTTTCTTT. The gene calls are TRBV20-1 and TRBJ1-1; D unclear. The germline gives CDR1 DFQATT, CDR2 SNEGSKA (reference sequence). Deletions cut 6 bases from V and 6 bases from J, with 8 bases between. The CDR3 runs to 10 residues.

This clone was detected a few times. This chain joins TRBV9 and TRBJ1-2; D gene ambiguous. CDR1 SGDLS and CDR2 YYNGEE come from the germline V gene. The CDR3 sequence is 14 residues long. V gave up 4 bases and J gave up 4 bases, with 14 bases separating them. The CDR3 DNA is TGTGCCAGCAGCCTTAGCCAGGTACCCTATGGCTACACCTTC. Residues: CASSLSQVPYGYTF.

This chain uses TRBV5-1 with TRBJ2-5; maybe TRBD2 (5 bases). This CDR3 contains 15 residues. The ends were cut back, 0 bases at V and 0 bases at J, with 9 bases in the middle. The germline V gene encodes CDR1 SGHRS and CDR2 YFSETQ. In nucleotides, the CDR3 is TGCGCCAGCAGCTTGGGAGTGGACTACCAAGAGACCCAGTACTTC. Amino acids: CASSLGVDYQETQYF.

This sequence joins TRBV5-1 and TRBJ1-1, with D unclear. Trimming shortened V by 4 bases and J by 2 bases, and 15 bases separated the two germline ends. The CDR3 covers 15 residues. Germline V gene sequence: CDR1 SGHRS, CDR2 YFSETQ. DNA of the CDR3: TGCGCCAGCAGCCGTCCCGGAGGAGGAAACACTGAAGCTTTCTTT. It yields the protein CASSRPGGGNTEAFF.

V and J are TRBV19 and TRBJ2-2, with D uncertain. The CDR3 loop spans 17 amino acids. Germline V CDR1 and CDR2: LNHDA, SQIVND (reference sequence). V was shortened by 4 bases and J by 3 bases, with 18 bases between the two germline ends. CDR3 coding DNA: TGTGCCAGTAGTACCCCGTCAACCCGCTGGGACACCGGGGAGCTGTTTTTT. Its translation: CASSTPSTRWDTGELFF. The full variable domain, in which reference TRBV19 and TRBJ2-2 provide the parts outside the CDR3, is DGGITQSPKYLFRKEGQNVTLSCEQNLNHDAMYWYRQDPGQGLRLIYYSQIVNDFQKGDIAEGYSVSREKKESFPLTVTSAQKNPTAFYLCASSTPSTRWDTGELFFGEGSRLTVL.

The chain couples TRBV4-1 to TRBJ1-6; tentatively, D is TRBD1 (6 bases). The CDR3 spans 16 residues. Trimming stripped 2 bases from V and 7 bases from J, with 15 bases between. In germline, CDR1 is MGHRA, CDR2 YSYEKL. The CDR3 coding sequence is TGCGCCAGCAGCCAACTGACTAGGACAGAGAATTCACCCCTCCACTTT. Amino acid sequence: CASSQLTRTENSPLHF.

The chain has TRBV9 and TRBJ2-2; maybe TRBD1 (6 bases). Germline values: CDR1 SGDLS, CDR2 YYNGEE. CDR3 length: 16 amino acids. The V and J ends lost 0 bases and 5 bases respectively, with 14 bases between them. The CDR3 DNA sequence: TGTGCCAGCAGCGTAGGATGGGGGCCCCGAACCGGGGAGCTGTTTTTT. Amino acids: CASSVGWGPRTGELFF. Supplemented by reference TRBV9 and TRBJ2-2, the full variable domain reads DSGVTQTPKHLITATGQRVTLRCSPRSGDLSVYWYQQSLDQGLQFLIQYYNGEERAKGNILERFSAQQFPDLHSELNLSSLELGDSALYFCASSVGWGPRTGELFFGEGSRLTVL.

The V call is TRBV18, the J call TRBJ1-4; D remains unclear. The V end lost 3 bases, the J end lost 7 bases, and 15 bases lay between the germline ends. The CDR3 consists of 15 residues. Germline V gene sequence: CDR1 KGHSH, CDR2 LQKENI. DNA for the CDR3: TGTGCCAGCTCACCTCCTTCGGCGCGGGGTGAAAAACTGTTTTTT. It encodes CASSPPSARGEKLFF.

The CDR3 sequence: CASSPGAGYNEQFF. As DNA, the CDR3 is TGTGCCAGCAGCCCAGGGGCAGGCTACAATGAGCAGTTCTTC. This chain links TRBV7-2 with TRBJ2-1, with a tentative D call TRBD1 (6 bases). The CDR3 spans 14 residues. V was trimmed by 5 bases and J by 3 bases, leaving 11 bases between them. In germline, CDR1 is SGHTA, CDR2 FQGNSA.

This clone has only one observation. J is TRBJ1-2 and V is TRBV7-6; D remains ambiguous. CDR1 is SGHVS, CDR2 FNYEAQ, per germline. CDR3 size: 15 residues. V lost 5 bases and J lost 3, with 16 bases in between. CDR3 DNA: TGTGCCAGCAGCCAATTAAACAATAGAGACTATGGCTACACCTTC. It translates to CASSQLNNRDYGYTF.

This clone occurred once. The chain employs TRBV19 and TRBJ1-1; D unclear. In germline, CDR1 is LNHDA, CDR2 SQIVND (reference sequence). The CDR3 consists of 14 residues. With 6 bases removed from V and 3 bases from J, the gap between germline ends came to 14 bases. DNA for the CDR3: TGTGCCAGTAGCCCCAGGAGGAAGGACACTGAAGCTTTCTTT. This gives the protein CASSPRRKDTEAFF.

The CDR3 DNA reads TGTGCCAGCAGCTCGGGACAGGGGTCTTTATCGATCTATGGCTACACCTTC. It encodes CASSSGQGSLSIYGYTF. The chain is built from TRBV2 and TRBJ1-2; 10 positions match TRBD1. The trim removed 6 bases at V and 4 bases at J, leaving 14 bases unmatched. Germline V gene data show CDR1 as SNHLY and CDR2 as FYNNEI. The length of the CDR3 is 17 residues.

The chain links TRBV25-1 to TRBJ1-2; the D gene is possibly TRBD1 (5 bases). V dropped 3 bases and J dropped 0 bases, with 17 bases sitting between them. This CDR3 is built from 17 residues. CDR1 is MGHDK, CDR2 SYGVNS, per germline. CDR3 coding DNA: TGTGCCAGCAGTGATAGGGGACCGAGCGCAGCTAACTATGGCTACACCTTC. Protein: CASSDRGPSAANYGYTF.